This TCR beta chain was sequenced in a study of blood T cell repertoires in COVID-19. Turning to the study itself: There were acute and convalescent COVID-19 samples, and they came from the United States, Italy and Spain. Sources were T cells, B-cell-depleted T cells, or PBMCs; the material itself was cDNA or gDNA.

Per the germline V gene, CDR1 is LGHDT and CDR2 is YNNKEL (reference sequence). Trimming stripped 2 bases from V and 3 bases from J, with 16 bases between. The CDR3 length is 17 residues. As processed by the authors: Nucleated cell number was recorded as an estimate derived from reference gene primer amplification. Data came from immunoSEQ multiplex PCR; TCRdb stores just in-frame clones and leaves some out. The V and J calls and clone size are taken from that table; D and trimming were inferred from the DNA. The repertoire has over 250,000 clones, 88% of them found once; the top ten carry about 1%. Material: peripheral blood. The chain couples TRBV3-1 (or the pseudogene TRBV3-2) to TRBJ2-2; weak D call: TRBD2 (5 bases). This receptor was obtained from a woman aged 40 to 55 who had recovered from COVID-19. The chain's CDR3 is CASSQRPNLRDTGELFF. The CDR3 DNA sequence: TGTGCCAGCAGCCAACGCCCAAACCTGCGGGACACCGGGGAGCTGTTTTTT.